This T cell receptor (beta chain) was obtained from a study of CD8 T cells in ankylosing spondylitis. Libraries of TCR beta came from quantitative 5'-RACE with molecular barcodes. TCRdb itself ran the 5' RACE reads through MiXCR, one entry per CDR3 protein. This table has about 540,000 distinct CDR3 sequences, about 12% appearing once. Broader study findings: The clones that were linked to disease were reported to be significantly enriched in matched synovial fluid samples from ankylosing spondylitis patients. Those disease-linked clones were CD8+; they were also relatively rare in peripheral blood. Typical of ankylosing spondylitis blood, it appeared, was a TCR beta motif of fewer than ten highly homologous variants. Some motif variants had been reported before (in reactive arthritis synovial fluid and blood).

This clonotype was detected ten times or more. The target antigen is unknown. The receptor was isolated from a male donor with ankylosing spondylitis. Sequencing was carried out using blood, either unsorted or a sorted T cell fraction (not recorded which).

CDR3 in DNA: TGTGCCAGCAGCTTAGCAGGGGGCTTGAACACCGGGGAGCTGTTTTTT. Amino acids: CASSLAGGLNTGELFF. The chain has TRBV7-2 and TRBJ2-2, with 7 bases that match TRBD1. J lost 1 base, V lost 0 bases, and 2 bases had no gene match. The length of the CDR3 is 16 residues. Germline V CDR1 and CDR2: SGHTA, FQGNSA.